This entry lists 20 T cell receptor beta chains sequenced from one sample in a study of T cells after yellow fever vaccination. TCRdb analysed the 5' RACE reads with MiXCR anew, one entry per CDR3 protein. This table has 250,000 to 350,000 distinct CDR3 sequences, around 4.5% appearing once. Sequencing used PBMCs, obtained 15 days after the yellow fever booster vaccination. The receptors were gathered from a man younger than 30 who received the YFV17D yellow fever vaccine.

The chain recombines TRBV5-1 with TRBJ1-1; D is possibly TRBD1 (5 bases). CDR3 length: 15 amino acids. Germline assignment: CDR1 SGHRS and CDR2 YFSETQ. Trimming removed 0 bases from V and 4 bases from J, with 13 bases in between. The CDR3 sequence: CASSLGRGIVTEAFF. CDR3 coding DNA: TGCGCCAGCAGCTTGGGTAGGGGAATTGTCACTGAAGCTTTCTTT.

CDR3: CASSPWTSGQETQYF. DNA of the CDR3: TGTGCCAGCAGCCCATGGACTAGCGGGCAAGAGACCCAGTACTTC. The rearrangement links TRBV7-8 to TRBJ2-5, with 11 positions matching TRBD2. With V trimmed by 5 bases and J by 2 bases, 4 bases remained unmatched. This CDR3 is 15 amino acids long. CDR1 is SGHVS, CDR2 FQNEAQ, per germline.

There are a few counts of this clonotype. The gene calls are TRBV10-3 and TRBJ1-5; unclear D gene. V lost 10 bases to trimming and J lost 0 bases, with 10 bases between them. The CDR3 consists of 13 residues. Germline V gene lookup returns CDR1 ENHRY and CDR2 SYGVKD. The CDR3 DNA is TGTGCCACCACGAATTATAGCAATCAGCCCCAGCATTTT. It translates to CATTNYSNQPQHF.

The chain links TRBV2 to TRBJ1-5; perhaps TRBD1 as D (5 bases). Looked up from germline, CDR1 is SNHLY and CDR2 is FYNNEI. The CDR3 length is 14 residues. V was clipped by 6 bases and J by 2 bases, with 11 bases between them. CDR3 loop: CASRQGMGNQPQHF. The CDR3 DNA is TGTGCCAGCAGGCAGGGAATGGGCAATCAGCCCCAGCATTTT.

This clonotype was found a few times. The J gene is TRBJ2-1, the V gene TRBV12-3 or TRBV12-4; D tentatively fits TRBD1 or TRBD2 (5 bases each). The CDR3 runs 13 residues. Between the trimmed V and J ends, which lost 6 bases and 9 bases, there was a span of 15 bases. As DNA, the CDR3 is TGTGCCAGCAGCCGGGGCACACACTTTGAGCAGTTCTTC. As protein: CASSRGTHFEQFF.

The table lists this clonotype with a few counts. This chain links TRBV20-1 with TRBJ1-5; a weak D match, TRBD1 (5 bases). Trimming pared 6 bases from V and 3 bases from J, leaving 12 bases between. The CDR3 is 13 residues long. Looked up from germline, CDR1 is DFQATT and CDR2 is SNEGSKA (reference sequence). DNA of the CDR3: TGCAGTGCCAGCCGGGACCTCAATCAGCCCCAGCATTTT. Translation: CSASRDLNQPQHF.

Many counts were recorded for this clonotype. The chain has TRBV11-2 and TRBJ2-3; D possibly corresponds to TRBD2 (6 bases). The germline CDR1 and CDR2 sequences are SGHAT and FQNNGV. Trimming took 6 bases from V and 1 from J, leaving 8 bases between them. The CDR3 has 13 residues. The CDR3 nucleotides read TGTGCCAGCAGGGGCGGGGGCACAGATACGCAGTATTTT. This gives the protein CASRGGGTDTQYF.

The rearrangement links TRBV6-5 to TRBJ1-5; D is possibly TRBD1 (5 bases). From germline, CDR1 is MNHEY and CDR2 SVGAGI. V lost 7 bases, J lost 6 bases, and 13 bases lay in between. The CDR3 length is 13 residues. In nucleotides, the CDR3 is TGTGCCAGCACCCCCGGAAGGGGTCAGCCCCAGCATTTT. Translated, it gives CASTPGRGQPQHF.

This clonotype occurred many times. This rearrangement joins TRBV5-1 to TRBJ1-1; no reliable D call. Trimming shortened V by 1 base and J by 2 bases, and 9 bases separated the two germline ends. The germline CDR1 and CDR2 sequences are SGHRS and YFSETQ. The CDR3 is 14 residues long. DNA for the CDR3: TGCGCCAGCAGCTTGCCACCTCCTAACACTGAAGCTTTCTTT. Translating gives CASSLPPPNTEAFF.

This clonotype was seen repeatedly, ten times or more. This chain uses TRBV11-2 with TRBJ1-1, with 7 bases lining up with TRBD1. Germline CDR1 SGHAT, CDR2 FQNNGV. Losses at the gene ends were 4 bases for V and 7 bases for J; bases not matched to a gene: 24. The CDR3 totals 19 residues. This chain's CDR3 is CASSSHRGLGLTVFLEAFF. The CDR3 DNA reads TGTGCCAGCAGCTCGCACAGGGGCTTAGGGCTGACAGTATTTCTTGAAGCTTTCTTT.

This clonotype has more than one count but fewer than ten. The chain has TRBV12-3 or TRBV12-4 and TRBJ2-2; 8 bases line up with TRBD1. V trimming: 3 bases; J trimming: 6 bases; junction bases outside the gene matches: 6. This CDR3 comprises 15 residues. This chain's CDR3 is CASSLDRALAGELFF. DNA for the CDR3: TGTGCCAGCAGTTTGGACAGGGCCCTTGCCGGGGAGCTGTTTTTT.

This clonotype was detected ten times or more. The J gene is TRBJ2-7, the V gene TRBV5-6; D remains unclear. The V end was cut by 1 base, the J end by 1 base, with 9 bases between. CDR3 length equals 14 residues. CDR1 is SGHDT, CDR2 YYEEEE, per germline. CDR3 DNA sequence: TGTGCCAGCAGCTTGACTGGCGATTCCTACGAGCAGTACTTC. Amino acid sequence: CASSLTGDSYEQYF.

This clonotype showed up many times. V gene TRBV4-2 combines with J gene TRBJ1-6; tentative D call: TRBD1 (6 bases). The CDR3 totals 17 residues. The V end lost 0 bases, the J end lost 9 bases, and 18 bases lay between the germline ends. The germline V gene encodes CDR1 LGHNA and CDR2 YNFKEQ. The chain's CDR3 is CASSQEARGRGGSPLHF. In DNA, the CDR3 is TGTGCCAGCAGCCAAGAGGCGCGTGGGCGAGGGGGTTCACCCCTCCACTTT.

The gene calls are TRBV25-1 and TRBJ2-1, with D possibly TRBD1 on 5 matching bases. The CDR3 spans 17 residues. Trimming left V 1 base short and J 1 base short, with 14 bases between. Germline V gene lookup returns CDR1 MGHDK and CDR2 SYGVNS. The CDR3 sequence is CASSEWDGRGSYNEQFF. As DNA, the CDR3 is TGTGCCAGCAGTGAATGGGATGGAAGGGGTTCCTACAATGAGCAGTTCTTC. The variable domain in full, completed from reference TRBV25-1 and TRBJ2-1, reads EADIYQTPRYLVIGTGKKITLECSQTMGHDKMYWYQQDPGMELHLIHYSYGVNSTEKGDLSSESTVSRIRTEHFPLTLESARPSHTSQYLCASSEWDGRGSYNEQFFGPGTRLTVL.

The table lists this clonotype with a few counts. The rearrangement links TRBV7-3 to TRBJ2-2; maybe TRBD1 (5 bases). CDR1 and CDR2 from the germline V gene are SGHTA and FQGTGA. CDR3 length: 15 residues. Trimming removed 2 bases from V and 3 bases from J, with 10 bases in between. This CDR3 is CASSLDSFYTGELFF. The CDR3, as DNA: TGTGCCAGCAGCTTAGACAGTTTCTACACCGGGGAGCTGTTTTTT.

Comments on this clonotype: This may be a read error: a much more frequent sequence differs by one nucleotide. The V and J genes are TRBV7-2 and TRBJ2-1; the D call may be TRBD1 or TRBD2 (7 bases each). The germline V and J ends were trimmed by 5 bases and 12 bases, with 14 bases remaining between them. CDR1 and CDR2 from the germline V gene are SGHTA and FQGNSA. This CDR3 is built from 12 residues. The CDR3 here is CASSRQGGVQFF. The CDR3 nucleotides read TGTGCCAGCAGCAGACAGGGAGGGGTGCAGTTCTTC.

V and J are TRBV3-1 and TRBJ2-5; possibly TRBD2 for D (6 bases). Germline loops: CDR1 LGHDT, CDR2 YNNKEL (reference sequence). Trimming stripped 4 bases from V and 1 base from J, with 22 bases between. CDR3 length: 18 residues. CDR3 bases: TGTGCCAGCAGCCCCATTACCTTCTTTAGCGGAACCCAAGAGACCCAGTACTTC. Encoded protein: CASSPITFFSGTQETQYF.

This clonotype was detected many times. J is TRBJ2-7 and V is TRBV5-6, with no clear D. The CDR3 is made up of 13 amino acids. Per germline, CDR1 SGHDT and CDR2 YYEEEE. The V end lost 3 bases, the J end lost 2 bases, and 9 bases lay between the germline ends. The CDR3 nucleotides are TGTGCCAGCAGCTCAGCAGTCACCTACGAGCAGTACGTC. Its protein is CASSSAVTYEQYV.

This clonotype was observed a few times. The chain employs TRBV28 and TRBJ1-1; 9 nucleotides align to TRBD1. The germline CDR1 and CDR2 sequences are MDHEN and SYDVKM. With 5 bases clipped from V and 1 base from J, the junction kept 8 bases outside the gene matches. CDR3 length: 16 residues. The CDR3 nucleotides are TGTGCCAGCAGTACGAACAGGGGGCGCGGGAACACTGAAGCTTTCTTT. Protein: CASSTNRGRGNTEAFF.

This clonotype was recorded at least ten times. The chain recombines TRBV5-1 with TRBJ2-5; 7 nucleotides agree with TRBD1. Per the germline V gene, CDR1 is SGHRS and CDR2 is YFSETQ. V lost 0 bases to trimming and J lost 3 bases; unmatched junction nucleotides: 5. CDR3 size: 15 residues. CDR3 in DNA: TGCGCCAGCAGCTTGGGACGAACAGGGGAAGAGACCCAGTACTTC. It encodes CASSLGRTGEETQYF.